These 32 T cell receptor beta chains share one sample of origin, sequenced in a study of cytomegalovirus exposure and HLA in healthy donors. 13 Jbeta primers and 60 Vbeta primers were used for the PCR. The assay was immunoSEQ multiplex PCR, and TCRdb's table has in-frame clones only and misses some. The sample table includes about 77,000 clones. The sample comprised PBMCs. The receptors here all came from a man aged 45-60 years in good health and CMV-seropositive.

The chain combines TRBV7-9 with TRBJ1-1, with 8 bases identical to TRBD1. The CDR3 spans 14 residues. CDR1 is SEHNR and CDR2 is FQNEAQ in the germline V gene (reference sequence). Trimming at V came to 5 bases and at J to 8 bases, leaving 10 bases not matched to a gene. The CDR3: CASSPSGDRGEAFF. The CDR3 DNA is TGTGCCAGCAGCCCCTCGGGTGACAGGGGCGAAGCTTTCTTT.

This chain uses TRBV13 with TRBJ1-1, with 8 bases identical to TRBD1. V was pared by 5 bases and J by 4 bases, with 6 bases of the junction left unmatched. Germline-derived CDR1 and CDR2 are PRHDT and FYEKMQ (reference sequence). The length of the CDR3 is 14 residues. The CDR3 DNA sequence: TGTGCCAGCAGCCTGCCAGACAGGGGCACTGAAGCTTTCTTT. Translation: CASSLPDRGTEAFF.

The chain couples TRBV29-1 to TRBJ2-2; tentatively, D is TRBD2 (5 bases). The CDR3 length is 15 residues. Germline loops: CDR1 SQVTM, CDR2 ANQGSEA. V lost 4 bases and J 0 bases, leaving 12 bases between the germline ends. CDR3 amino acids: CSVVMGSSNTGELFF. The CDR3 DNA is TGCAGCGTTGTTATGGGGAGTTCGAACACCGGGGAGCTGTTTTTT.

V is TRBV7-2 and J is TRBJ1-1; D is unclear. The ends were cut back, 3 bases at V and 3 bases at J, with 8 bases in the middle. Germline V gives CDR1 SGHTA, CDR2 FQGNSA. The CDR3 loop spans 13 amino acids. CDR3 sequence (DNA): TGTGCCAGCAGCTTGACTGGGTACACTGAAGCTTTCTTT. Amino acids: CASSLTGYTEAFF.

The chain employs TRBV7-2 and TRBJ1-2; TRBD1 agrees at 9 bases. There are 14 residues in the CDR3. The V segment lost 5 bases and the J segment 7 bases; nucleotides outside the gene matches: 8. Germline V gives CDR1 SGHTA, CDR2 FQGNSA. CDR3 DNA sequence: TGTGCCAGCAGCCTAGGGGGACAGGGTCTTGGCTACACCTTC. Its protein product is CASSLGGQGLGYTF.

V is TRBV5-4 and J is TRBJ1-1; a weak D match, TRBD1 (5 bases). The germline V gene has CDR1 SGHNT and CDR2 YYREEE (reference sequence). The CDR3 is 15 residues long. Trimming removed 1 base at V and 1 base at J, with 11 bases between. As DNA, the CDR3 is TGTGCCAGCAGCTTGACTACGGGGGGGAACACTGAAGCTTTCTTT. Translation gives CASSLTTGGNTEAFF.

The V call is TRBV28, the J call TRBJ1-2, with D maybe TRBD1 (5 bases). This CDR3 has 14 residues. Trimming took 1 base from V and 5 from J, leaving 11 bases between them. CDR1 and CDR2 from the germline V gene are MDHEN and SYDVKM. The CDR3 loop reads CASSLYSAGYGYTF. In DNA, the CDR3 is TGTGCCAGCAGTTTATATAGTGCAGGGTATGGCTACACCTTC.

The chain joins TRBV14 to TRBJ1-2; D is uncertain. CDR1 SGHDN and CDR2 FVKESK come from the germline V gene. V was clipped by 5 bases and J by 8 bases, with 15 bases between them. There are 13 residues in the CDR3. CDR3: CASSFRQKRGYTF. In DNA form, the CDR3 reads TGTGCCAGCAGCTTTCGACAAAAACGGGGCTACACCTTC.

This chain uses TRBV27 with TRBJ1-2; D unclear. Germline loops: CDR1 MNHEY, CDR2 SMNVEV (reference sequence). The V gene lost 6 bases and the J gene lost 4 bases, with 18 bases spanning the gap. This CDR3 contains 15 residues. CDR3 coding DNA: TGTGCCAGCAGGGACGGGAGTAGCCTCGGCTATGGCTACACCTTC. Translation: CASRDGSSLGYGYTF.

V usage is TRBV7-9 and J usage is TRBJ1-2; the D is unclear. The V and J ends lost 1 base and 0 bases respectively, with 3 bases between them. The CDR3 runs to 13 residues. Per the germline V gene, CDR1 is SEHNR and CDR2 is FQNEAQ (reference sequence). CDR3 protein: CASSLDTNYGYTF. In DNA, the CDR3 is TGTGCCAGCAGCTTAGATACTAACTATGGCTACACCTTC.

The gene calls are TRBV5-1 and TRBJ2-2; 7 nucleotides line up with TRBD2. Trimming cost V 0 bases and J 3 bases; bases outside gene matches: 14. Germline-derived CDR1 and CDR2 are SGHRS and YFSETQ. The CDR3 covers 19 residues. The CDR3 sequence: CASSLARAGPRGDTGELFF. CDR3 sequence (DNA): TGCGCCAGCAGCTTGGCAAGGGCAGGTCCTCGGGGGGACACCGGGGAGCTGTTTTTT.

The V and J genes are TRBV5-1 and TRBJ1-1, with D perhaps TRBD1 (6 bases). CDR3 length equals 14 residues. Germline V gene lookup returns CDR1 SGHRS and CDR2 YFSETQ. V lost 2 bases and J 0 bases, leaving 8 bases between the germline ends. CDR3 loop: CASSLGGVNTEAFF. The CDR3 DNA reads as TGCGCCAGCAGCTTAGGGGGGGTGAACACTGAAGCTTTCTTT.

The V call is TRBV5-1, the J call TRBJ1-1; unclear D gene. Germline values: CDR1 SGHRS, CDR2 YFSETQ. V lost 7 bases and J 0 bases, leaving 10 bases between the germline ends. The CDR3 runs to 13 residues. The DNA of the CDR3 is TGCGCCAGCGGATCCGGGATGAACACTGAAGCTTTCTTT. Encoded protein: CASGSGMNTEAFF. Drawing the rest from reference TRBV5-1 and TRBJ1-1, the complete variable domain is KAGVTQTPRYLIKTRGQQVTLSCSPISGHRSVSWYQQTPGQGLQFLFEYFSETQRNKGNFPGRFSGRQFSNSRSEMNVSTLELGDSALYLCASGSGMNTEAFFGQGTRLTVV.

This rearrangement joins TRBV10-2 to TRBJ1-1, with a possible D match to TRBD1 (6 bases). Germline lookup yields CDR1 WSHSY and CDR2 SAAADI. The CDR3 is 13 amino acids. Trimming pared 7 bases from V and 2 bases from J, leaving 11 bases between. Here the CDR3 DNA reads TGCGCCAGCAAGCCAGGGACAAACACTGAAGCTTTCTTT. Its protein product is CASKPGTNTEAFF.

V gene TRBV6-5 combines with J gene TRBJ2-5; possibly TRBD2 for D (5 bases). Germline V gene sequence: CDR1 MNHEY, CDR2 SVGAGI. The CDR3 has 15 residues. With 0 bases removed from V and 1 base from J, the gap between germline ends came to 9 bases. The CDR3 spells CASSYSVGVQETQYF. As DNA, the CDR3 is TGTGCCAGCAGTTACTCTGTCGGGGTCCAAGAGACCCAGTACTTC.

The chain couples TRBV11-2 to TRBJ2-5, with 7 bases aligning to TRBD2. Looked up from germline, CDR1 is SGHAT and CDR2 is FQNNGV. Trimming removed 3 bases from V and 4 bases from J; junction bases left unmatched: 14. This CDR3 contains 17 residues. Written as DNA, the CDR3 is TGTGCCAGCAGCTTCTGGAGCCGGGCGGGGGTGCGAGAGACCCAGTACTTC. Its protein is CASSFWSRAGVRETQYF. The variable domain in full, with the rest retrieved from reference TRBV11-2 and TRBJ2-5, is EAGVAQSPRYKIIEKRQSVAFWCNPISGHATLYWYQQILGQGPKLLIQFQNNGVVDDSQLPKDRFSAERLKGVDSTLKIQPAKLEDSAVYLCASSFWSRAGVRETQYFGPGTRLLVL.

The J gene is TRBJ2-1, the V gene TRBV6-4, with 7 bases that match TRBD2. The CDR3 extends over 16 amino acids. The trim removed 4 bases at V and 5 bases at J, leaving 11 bases unmatched. The germline CDR1 and CDR2 sequences are MRHNA and SNTAGT. CDR3 DNA: TGTGCCAGCAGTGCTGATGGCGGGGGACCTGACAATGAGCAGTTCTTC. Protein: CASSADGGGPDNEQFF.

The J gene is TRBJ1-5, the V gene TRBV2; 7 nucleotides match TRBD1. This CDR3 region has 14 residues. The V segment lost 5 bases and the J segment 6 bases; nucleotides outside the gene matches: 7. Per germline, CDR1 SNHLY and CDR2 FYNNEI. This CDR3 reads CASSPTGDGQPQHF. The CDR3 region has the DNA TGTGCCAGCAGTCCTACAGGGGACGGTCAGCCCCAGCATTTT.

This chain links TRBV15 with TRBJ2-6; 7 positions match TRBD2. V lost 4 bases and J lost 1; bases outside the gene matches: 1. The CDR3 length is 15 residues. Germline V gene data show CDR1 as LNHNV and CDR2 as YYDKDF (reference sequence). The CDR3 DNA sequence: TGTGCCACCAGCATGGGGGGGTCTGGGGCCAACGTCCTGACTTTC. Translated: CATSMGGSGANVLTF.

The rearrangement uses TRBV27 and TRBJ1-2; D might be TRBD1 (6 bases). Deletions cut 0 bases from V and 6 bases from J, with 14 bases between. Germline CDR1 reads MNHEY; CDR2 reads SMNVEV (reference sequence). The CDR3 covers 15 residues. CDR3 in amino acids: CASSLSYREEDGYTF. CDR3 nucleotide sequence: TGTGCCAGCAGTTTATCGTACAGGGAAGAAGATGGCTACACCTTC.

The chain is built from TRBV19 and TRBJ2-1, with TRBD1 as a possible D gene (6 bases). This CDR3 has 16 amino acids. V shed 2 bases and J shed 3 bases, with 14 bases lying between them. The germline V gene encodes CDR1 LNHDA and CDR2 SQIVND (reference sequence). For the CDR3, the DNA is TGTGCCAGTAGTATAACAGGGAGTAGACACTACAATGAGCAGTTCTTC. It codes for CASSITGSRHYNEQFF. Full variable domain (outside the CDR3, taken from reference TRBV19 and TRBJ2-1): DGGITQSPKYLFRKEGQNVTLSCEQNLNHDAMYWYRQDPGQGLRLIYYSQIVNDFQKGDIAEGYSVSREKKESFPLTVTSAQKNPTAFYLCASSITGSRHYNEQFFGPGTRLTVL.

The genes are TRBV27 and TRBJ2-7; 9 bases are a match to TRBD1. V lost 6 bases and J lost 2; bases outside the gene matches: 8. Germline loops: CDR1 MNHEY, CDR2 SMNVEV (reference sequence). The CDR3 extends over 15 amino acids. In DNA form, the CDR3 reads TGTGCCAGCAGGGGACCGGGACAGGGAGCCTACGAGCAGTACTTC. It codes for CASRGPGQGAYEQYF.

V and J are TRBV29-1 and TRBJ1-1; D is perhaps TRBD1 (6 bases). The CDR3 is made up of 15 amino acids. Germline assignment: CDR1 SQVTM and CDR2 ANQGSEA. With 6 bases removed from V and 3 bases from J, the gap between germline ends came to 20 bases. CDR3 protein: CSVPGSKRGYTEAFF. The DNA of the CDR3 is TGCAGCGTCCCGGGGTCAAAAAGGGGGTACACTGAAGCTTTCTTT.

This sequence joins TRBV6-6 and TRBJ1-1; D gene ambiguous. With 6 bases removed from V and 1 base from J, the gap between germline ends came to 3 bases. Germline V lookup: CDR1 MNHNY, CDR2 SVGAGI (reference sequence). The CDR3 has 11 residues. The CDR3: CASRRNTEAFF. The CDR3 DNA reads as TGTGCCAGCAGGCGGAACACTGAAGCTTTCTTT.

V usage is TRBV6-4 and J usage is TRBJ1-2; 8 bases agree with TRBD1. The germline CDR1 and CDR2 sequences are MRHNA and SNTAGT. Germline trimming cut 6 bases from V and 6 bases from J; bases unmatched to any gene: 3. The CDR3 length is 12 residues. CDR3 in amino acids: CASSMTGDGYTF. CDR3 nucleotide sequence: TGTGCCAGCAGCATGACAGGGGATGGCTACACCTTC.

The rearrangement joins TRBV10-3 to TRBJ2-5; D may be TRBD1 (6 bases). CDR1 is ENHRY, CDR2 SYGVKD, per germline. V dropped 2 bases and J dropped 5 bases, with 15 bases sitting between them. The CDR3 covers 15 residues. DNA for the CDR3: TGTGCCATCAGTGAGCGTGGGGGCTGGGGGGAGACCCAGTACTTC. This gives the protein CAISERGGWGETQYF.

This sequence joins TRBV5-6 and TRBJ1-2; D is undetermined. There are 14 residues in the CDR3. Germline V lookup: CDR1 SGHDT, CDR2 YYEEEE. Trimming pared 0 bases from V and 7 bases from J, leaving 13 bases between. Here the CDR3 reads CASSLGLVDGGYTF. CDR3 DNA sequence: TGTGCCAGCAGCTTGGGACTCGTTGACGGTGGCTACACCTTC.

This sequence joins TRBV2 and TRBJ1-2; weak D call: TRBD1 (6 bases). V was trimmed by 1 base and J by 1 base, leaving 7 bases between them. The CDR3 loop spans 14 amino acids. Germline V gives CDR1 SNHLY, CDR2 FYNNEI. The CDR3 DNA reads as TGTGCCAGCAGTGAAGGGACAGTTAACTATGGCTACACCTTC. The encoded protein is CASSEGTVNYGYTF.

J is TRBJ2-3 and V is TRBV5-5; D may be TRBD2 (5 bases). This CDR3 has 14 amino acids. Per germline, CDR1 SGHKS and CDR2 YYEKEE (reference sequence). V lost 4 bases and J 3 bases, leaving 12 bases between the germline ends. CDR3 DNA sequence: TGTGCCAGCAGCCTTGAGGGAAGGACAGATACGCAGTATTTT. The encoded protein is CASSLEGRTDTQYF.

This chain joins TRBV19 and TRBJ1-1; 7 bases are a match to TRBD1. CDR1 LNHDA and CDR2 SQIVND come from the germline V gene (reference sequence). CDR3 length: 14 residues. The V gene end was trimmed by 5 bases and the J gene end by 1 base; junction bases not matched to a gene: 4. DNA of the CDR3: TGTGCCAGTAGTGGGACAGCTAGGAACACTGAAGCTTTCTTT. Translated, it gives CASSGTARNTEAFF.

The J gene is TRBJ1-4, the V gene TRBV7-9; D unclear. The germline V and J ends were trimmed by 1 base and 6 bases, with 15 bases remaining between them. Germline assignment: CDR1 SEHNR and CDR2 FQNEAQ (reference sequence). The CDR3 runs 16 residues. The CDR3 nucleotides are TGTGCCAGCAGCTTAGGCAGCACGATAGGAGATGAAAAACTGTTTTTT. This gives the protein CASSLGSTIGDEKLFF. Full variable domain (remainder filled in from reference TRBV7-9 and TRBJ1-4): DTGVSQNPRHKITKRGQNVTFRCDPISEHNRLYWYRQTLGQGPEFLTYFQNEAQLEKSRLLSDRFSAERPKGSFSTLEIQRTEQGDSAMYLCASSLGSTIGDEKLFFGSGTQLSVL.

V usage is TRBV20-1 and J usage is TRBJ1-2, with a tentative D call TRBD1 (5 bases). The germline V and J ends were trimmed by 6 bases and 8 bases, with 7 bases remaining between them. CDR1 is DFQATT, CDR2 SNEGSKA, per germline (reference sequence). The CDR3 has 9 residues. CDR3 nucleotide sequence: TGCAGTGCCGGGGGGGGCTACACCTTC. It yields the protein CSAGGGYTF.